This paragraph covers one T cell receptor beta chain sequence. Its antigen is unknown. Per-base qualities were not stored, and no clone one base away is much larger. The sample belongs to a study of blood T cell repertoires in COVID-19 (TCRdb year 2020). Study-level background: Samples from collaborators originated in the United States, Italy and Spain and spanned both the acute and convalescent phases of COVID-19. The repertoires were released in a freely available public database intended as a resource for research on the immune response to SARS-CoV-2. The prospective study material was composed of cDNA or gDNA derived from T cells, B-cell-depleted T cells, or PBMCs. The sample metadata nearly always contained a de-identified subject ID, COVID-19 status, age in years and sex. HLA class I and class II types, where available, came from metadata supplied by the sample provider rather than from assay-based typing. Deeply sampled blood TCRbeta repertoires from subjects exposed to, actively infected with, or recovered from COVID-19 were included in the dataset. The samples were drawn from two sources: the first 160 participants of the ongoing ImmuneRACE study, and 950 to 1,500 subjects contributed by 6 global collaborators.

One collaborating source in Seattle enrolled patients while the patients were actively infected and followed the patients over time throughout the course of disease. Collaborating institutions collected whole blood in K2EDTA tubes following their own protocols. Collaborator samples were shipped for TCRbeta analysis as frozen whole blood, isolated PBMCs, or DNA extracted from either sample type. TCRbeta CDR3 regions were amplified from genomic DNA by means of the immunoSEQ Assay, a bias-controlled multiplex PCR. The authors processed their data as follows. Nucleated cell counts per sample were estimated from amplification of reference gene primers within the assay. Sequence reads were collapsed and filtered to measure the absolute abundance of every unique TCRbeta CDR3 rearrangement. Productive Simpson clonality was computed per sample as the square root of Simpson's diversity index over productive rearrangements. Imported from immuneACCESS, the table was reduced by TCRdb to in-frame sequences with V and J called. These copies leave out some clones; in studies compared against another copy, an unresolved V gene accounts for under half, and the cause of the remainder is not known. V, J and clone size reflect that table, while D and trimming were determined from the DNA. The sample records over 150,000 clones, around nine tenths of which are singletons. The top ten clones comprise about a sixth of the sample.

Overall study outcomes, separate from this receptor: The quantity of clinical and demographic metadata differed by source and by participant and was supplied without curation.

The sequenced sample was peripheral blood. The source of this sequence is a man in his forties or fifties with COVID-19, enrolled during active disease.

The DNA sequence reads TGCGCCAGCAGCCCCACTACCCCGTCCTACAATGAGCAGTTCTTC. Translated, this is CASSPTTPSYNEQFF. The sequence links TRBV5-1 to TRBJ2-1; the D gene lacks a confident call. V gives up 4 bases and J gives up 1 base, and the segment between their germline ends measures 12 bases. The CDR3 sequence holds 15 residues, the cysteine and phenylalanine included. Here the CDR3 DNA is all that survives: 45 bases in frame from base 1. CDR1 and CDR2 are drawn from the germline V gene: SGHRS, YFSETQ. With the rest looked up from the reference TRBV5-1 and TRBJ2-1 genes rather than sequenced, the full variable domain is KAGVTQTPRYLIKTRGQQVTLSCSPISGHRSVSWYQQTPGQGLQFLFEYFSETQRNKGNFPGRFSGRQFSNSRSEMNVSTLELGDSALYLCASSPTTPSYNEQFFGPGTRLTVL.